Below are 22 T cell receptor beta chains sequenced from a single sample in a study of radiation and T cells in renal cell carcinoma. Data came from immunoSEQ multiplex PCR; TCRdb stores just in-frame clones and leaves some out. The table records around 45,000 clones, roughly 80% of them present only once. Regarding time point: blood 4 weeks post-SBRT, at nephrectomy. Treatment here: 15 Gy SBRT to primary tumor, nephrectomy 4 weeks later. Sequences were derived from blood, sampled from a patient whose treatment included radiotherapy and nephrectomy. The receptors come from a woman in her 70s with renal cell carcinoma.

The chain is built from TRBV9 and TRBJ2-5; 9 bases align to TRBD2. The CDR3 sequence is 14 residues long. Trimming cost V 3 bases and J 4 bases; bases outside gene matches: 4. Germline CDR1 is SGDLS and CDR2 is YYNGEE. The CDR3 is CASSEAGGGETQYF. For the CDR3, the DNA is TGTGCCAGCAGCGAGGCGGGAGGGGGAGAGACCCAGTACTTC.

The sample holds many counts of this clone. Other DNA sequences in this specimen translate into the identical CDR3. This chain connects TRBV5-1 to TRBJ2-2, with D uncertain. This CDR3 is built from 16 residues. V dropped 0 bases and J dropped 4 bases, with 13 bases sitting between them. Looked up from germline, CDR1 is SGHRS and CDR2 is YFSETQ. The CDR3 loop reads CASSLVPGAGTGELFF. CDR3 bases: TGCGCCAGCAGCTTGGTACCGGGCGCAGGCACCGGGGAGCTGTTTTTT.

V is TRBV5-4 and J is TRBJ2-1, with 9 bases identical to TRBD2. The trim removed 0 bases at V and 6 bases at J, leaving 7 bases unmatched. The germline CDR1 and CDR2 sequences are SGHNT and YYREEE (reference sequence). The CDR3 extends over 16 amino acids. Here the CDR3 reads CASSLARAGGRNEQFF. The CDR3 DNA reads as TGTGCCAGCAGCTTGGCCCGAGCGGGAGGTCGCAATGAGCAGTTCTTC.

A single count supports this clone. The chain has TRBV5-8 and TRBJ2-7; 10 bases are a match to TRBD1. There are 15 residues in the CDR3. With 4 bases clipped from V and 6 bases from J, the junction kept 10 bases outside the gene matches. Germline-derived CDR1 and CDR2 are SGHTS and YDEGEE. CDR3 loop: CASSLVGQGIIEQYF. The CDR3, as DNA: TGTGCCAGCAGCCTGGTGGGACAGGGGATAATCGAGCAGTACTTC.

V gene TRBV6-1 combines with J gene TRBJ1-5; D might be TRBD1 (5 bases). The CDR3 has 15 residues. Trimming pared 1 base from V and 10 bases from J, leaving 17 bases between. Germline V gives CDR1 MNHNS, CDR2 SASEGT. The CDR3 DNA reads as TGTGCCAGCAGTGAAGTCGGGGGTGGCGGTCCTCCCCAGCATTTT. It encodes CASSEVGGGGPPQHF.

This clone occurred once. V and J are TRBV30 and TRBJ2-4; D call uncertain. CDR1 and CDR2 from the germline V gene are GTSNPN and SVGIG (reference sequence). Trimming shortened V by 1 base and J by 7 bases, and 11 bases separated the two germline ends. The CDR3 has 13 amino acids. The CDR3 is CAWSGSLGNIQYF. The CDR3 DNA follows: TGTGCCTGGAGTGGGAGTTTGGGGAACATTCAGTACTTC.

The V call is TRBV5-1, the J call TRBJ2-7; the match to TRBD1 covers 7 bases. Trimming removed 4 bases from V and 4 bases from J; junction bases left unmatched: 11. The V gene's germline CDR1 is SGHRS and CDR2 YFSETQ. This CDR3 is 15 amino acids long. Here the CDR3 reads CASSGDRRVAYEQYF. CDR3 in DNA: TGCGCCAGCAGCGGGGACAGACGGGTAGCTTACGAGCAGTACTTC. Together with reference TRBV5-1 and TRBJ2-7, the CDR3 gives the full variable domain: KAGVTQTPRYLIKTRGQQVTLSCSPISGHRSVSWYQQTPGQGLQFLFEYFSETQRNKGNFPGRFSGRQFSNSRSEMNVSTLELGDSALYLCASSGDRRVAYEQYFGPGTRLTVT.

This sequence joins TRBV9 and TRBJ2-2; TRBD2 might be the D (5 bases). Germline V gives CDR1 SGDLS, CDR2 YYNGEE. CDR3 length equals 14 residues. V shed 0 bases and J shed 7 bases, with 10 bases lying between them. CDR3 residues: CASSVASSIGELFF. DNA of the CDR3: TGTGCCAGCAGCGTAGCTTCTAGCATCGGGGAGCTGTTTTTT.

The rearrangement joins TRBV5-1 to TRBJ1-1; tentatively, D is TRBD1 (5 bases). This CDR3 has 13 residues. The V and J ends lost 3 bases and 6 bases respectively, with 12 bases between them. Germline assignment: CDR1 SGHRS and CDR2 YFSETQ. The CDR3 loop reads CASSSGNGAEAFF. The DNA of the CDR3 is TGCGCCAGCAGCTCAGGGAATGGAGCTGAAGCTTTCTTT.

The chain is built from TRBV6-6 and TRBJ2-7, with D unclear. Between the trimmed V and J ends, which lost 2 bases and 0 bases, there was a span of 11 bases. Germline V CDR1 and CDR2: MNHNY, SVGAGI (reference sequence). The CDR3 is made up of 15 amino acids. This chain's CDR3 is CASSYVPTGSYEQYF. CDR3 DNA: TGTGCCAGCAGTTACGTCCCTACGGGCTCCTACGAGCAGTACTTC.

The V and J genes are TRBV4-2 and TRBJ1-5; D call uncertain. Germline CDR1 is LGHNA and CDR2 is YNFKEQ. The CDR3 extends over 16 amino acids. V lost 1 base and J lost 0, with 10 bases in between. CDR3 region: CASSQAYRNSNQPQHF. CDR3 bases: TGTGCCAGCAGCCAAGCTTATAGGAATAGCAATCAGCCCCAGCATTTT.

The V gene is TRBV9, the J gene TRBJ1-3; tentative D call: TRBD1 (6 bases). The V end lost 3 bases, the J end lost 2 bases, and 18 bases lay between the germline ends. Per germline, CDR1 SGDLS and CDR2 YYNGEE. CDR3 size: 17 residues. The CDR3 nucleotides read TGTGCCAGCAGCGATGGGGCAGGGGCGGAGACTGGAAACACCATATATTTT. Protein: CASSDGAGAETGNTIYF.

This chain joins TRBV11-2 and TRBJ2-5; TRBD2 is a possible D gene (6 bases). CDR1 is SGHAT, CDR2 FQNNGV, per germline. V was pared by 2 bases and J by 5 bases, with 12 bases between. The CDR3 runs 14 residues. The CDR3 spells CASSLRAGGETQYF. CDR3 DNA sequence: TGTGCCAGCAGCTTAAGGGCTGGGGGGGAGACCCAGTACTTC.

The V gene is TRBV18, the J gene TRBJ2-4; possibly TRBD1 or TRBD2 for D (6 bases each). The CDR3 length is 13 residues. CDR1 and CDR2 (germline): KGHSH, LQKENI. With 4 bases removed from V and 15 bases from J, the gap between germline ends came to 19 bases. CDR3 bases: TGTGCCAGCTCACTCGGGGGCCCCCGGAATGCGTACTTC. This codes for CASSLGGPRNAYF.

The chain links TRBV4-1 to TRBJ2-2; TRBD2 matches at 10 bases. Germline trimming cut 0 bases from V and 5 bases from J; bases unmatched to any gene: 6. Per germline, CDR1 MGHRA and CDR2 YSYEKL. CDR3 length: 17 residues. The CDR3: CASSQDLAGATTGELFF. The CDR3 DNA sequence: TGCGCCAGCAGCCAAGACCTAGCGGGGGCGACAACCGGGGAGCTGTTTTTT.

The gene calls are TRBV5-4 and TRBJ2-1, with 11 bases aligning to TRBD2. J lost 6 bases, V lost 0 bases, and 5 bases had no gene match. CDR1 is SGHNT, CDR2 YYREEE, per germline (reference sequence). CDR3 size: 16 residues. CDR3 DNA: TGTGCCAGCAGCTTGGGTAGCGGGGGGGCCTCCAATGAGCAGTTCTTC. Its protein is CASSLGSGGASNEQFF. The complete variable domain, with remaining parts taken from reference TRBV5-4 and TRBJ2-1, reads ETGVTQSPTHLIKTRGQQVTLRCSSQSGHNTVSWYQQALGQGPQFIFQYYREEENGRGNFPPRFSGLQFPNYSSELNVNALELDDSALYLCASSLGSGGASNEQFFGPGTRLTVL.

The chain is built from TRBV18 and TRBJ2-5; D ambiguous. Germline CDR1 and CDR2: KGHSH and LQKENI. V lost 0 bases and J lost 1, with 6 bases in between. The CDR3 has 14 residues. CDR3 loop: CASSPPSLQETQYF. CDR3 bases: TGTGCCAGCTCACCACCGTCCCTCCAAGAGACCCAGTACTTC.

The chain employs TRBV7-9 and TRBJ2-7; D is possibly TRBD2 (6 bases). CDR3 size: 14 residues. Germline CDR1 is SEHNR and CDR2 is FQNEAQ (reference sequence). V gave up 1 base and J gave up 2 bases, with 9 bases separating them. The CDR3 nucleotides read TGTGCCAGCAGCTTAGGCGGCGGGGCCTACGAGCAGTACTTC. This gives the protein CASSLGGGAYEQYF.

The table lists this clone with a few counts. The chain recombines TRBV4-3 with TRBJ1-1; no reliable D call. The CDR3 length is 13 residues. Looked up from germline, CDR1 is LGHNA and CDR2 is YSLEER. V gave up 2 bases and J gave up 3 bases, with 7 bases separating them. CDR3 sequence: CASSQYRDTEAFF. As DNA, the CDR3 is TGCGCCAGCAGCCAATACCGGGACACTGAAGCTTTCTTT.

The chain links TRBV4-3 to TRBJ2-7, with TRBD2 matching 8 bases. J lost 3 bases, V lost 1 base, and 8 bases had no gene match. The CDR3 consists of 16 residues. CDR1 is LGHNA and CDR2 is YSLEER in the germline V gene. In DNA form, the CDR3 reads TGCGCCAGCAGCCAAGTTTTAACTAGCGGATTCTACGAGCAGTACTTC. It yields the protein CASSQVLTSGFYEQYF.

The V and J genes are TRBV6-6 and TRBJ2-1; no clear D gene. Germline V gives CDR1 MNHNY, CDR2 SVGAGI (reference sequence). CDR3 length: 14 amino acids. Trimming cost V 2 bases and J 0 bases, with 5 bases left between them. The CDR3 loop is CASSYEVSYNEQFF. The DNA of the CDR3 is TGTGCCAGCAGTTACGAGGTCTCCTACAATGAGCAGTTCTTC.

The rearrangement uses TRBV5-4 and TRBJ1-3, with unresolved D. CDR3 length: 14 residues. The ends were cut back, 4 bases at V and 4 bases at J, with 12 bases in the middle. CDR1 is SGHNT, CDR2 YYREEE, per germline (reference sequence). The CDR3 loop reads CASSPGLPGNTIYF. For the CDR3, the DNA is TGTGCCAGCAGCCCGGGCCTCCCCGGAAACACCATATATTTT.